Each of the 8 T cell receptor beta chains below was sequenced from the same sample in a study of monozygotic twins with inflammatory bowel disease. For each CDR3 protein, TCRdb gives one entry from its re-call of the 5' RACE reads, without DNA. Recorded for this sample: more than 300,000 distinct CDR3 sequences. Sequencing was performed on blood. The receptors come from a human donor with ulcerative colitis or Crohn's disease, or a healthy co-twin of an affected twin (not recorded which).

This chain joins TRBV15 and TRBJ1-4; TCRdb outputs TRBD1, but without DNA this stays unchecked. This CDR3 spans 14 amino acids. Germline V gene lookup returns CDR1 LNHNV and CDR2 YYDKDF (reference sequence). The CDR3 spells CATSFVGQGEKLFF.

This chain connects TRBV20-1 to TRBJ2-7; TCRdb's D call, TRBD1, is unchecked because there is no DNA. The CDR3 is made up of 14 amino acids. Germline values: CDR1 DFQATT, CDR2 SNEGSKA (reference sequence). The CDR3: CSATPGTGFHEQYF.

V and J are TRBV11-2 and TRBJ2-1; TCRdb calls TRBD2, which cannot be checked without DNA. The CDR3 loop spans 15 amino acids. CDR1 SGHAT and CDR2 FQNNGV come from the germline V gene. CDR3 region: CASSLALGSWNEQFF.

The J gene is TRBJ2-2, the V gene TRBV24-1. This CDR3 spans 13 amino acids. Germline V gives CDR1 KGHDR, CDR2 SFDVKD. This chain's CDR3 is CATSDLSVGELFF.

CDR3 in amino acids: CASSLAGTGWFF. This sequence joins TRBV12-3 or TRBV12-4 and TRBJ2-1; TCRdb gives TRBD1 as the D gene, but with no DNA this cannot be confirmed. The CDR3 totals 12 residues.

The rearrangement uses TRBV25-1 and TRBJ2-3; checking the TCRdb D call of TRBD1 is not possible without DNA. The germline V gene encodes CDR1 MGHDK and CDR2 SYGVNS. The CDR3 sequence is 15 residues long. CDR3 in amino acids: CASSERDIGTDTQYF.

V usage is TRBV27 and J usage is TRBJ2-3; TCRdb indicates TRBD2, and absent DNA this call remains unverified. The CDR3 length is 14 residues. CDR1 and CDR2 from the germline V gene are MNHEY and SMNVEV (reference sequence). CDR3 protein: CASSPRRGADTQYF.

This rearrangement joins TRBV4-3 to TRBJ2-3; as DNA is missing, the TRBD1 call by TCRdb cannot be tested. The CDR3 consists of 17 residues. Germline CDR1 reads LGHNA; CDR2 reads YSLEER. CDR3 loop: CASSQFESSQGADTQYF.